This TCR beta chain was captured by sequencing in a study of shared clonotypes between healthy human individuals. Study details: Each donor's CD8 memory used one plate, CD8 naive two, each CD4 subset three. Study-wide results and limits: What limited the represented genetic and exposure-history diversity was the small number of donors.

CDR3 length equals 13 residues. CDR1 and CDR2 (germline): SGHVS, FQNEAQ. The V and J ends lost 5 bases and 6 bases respectively, with 10 bases between them. Genomic DNA of each subset was evenly split across several immunoSEQ plates. Some clones are missing from TCRdb's copy, which holds only in-frame ones; the method was immunoSEQ multiplex PCR. The sample lists around 1.9 million clones; about 94% were seen once. On this clone itself: What it binds is unknown.

Naive-designated CD8 cells lacked CD45RO, were positively enriched for CCR7, and omitted terminally differentiated effector memory CD45RA+ cells. The sequence came from a man in his late teens or twenties in good health. Some clones in this sample may be carry-over from other donors' samples. The chain is built from TRBV7-8 and TRBJ2-2, with D tentatively TRBD1 (5 bases). The sample taken for sequencing was naive CD8+ T cells from PBMCs. CDR3 region: CASSQGRAGELFF. The CDR3 DNA reads as TGTGCCAGCAGCCAGGGTAGGGCCGGGGAGCTGTTTTTT.